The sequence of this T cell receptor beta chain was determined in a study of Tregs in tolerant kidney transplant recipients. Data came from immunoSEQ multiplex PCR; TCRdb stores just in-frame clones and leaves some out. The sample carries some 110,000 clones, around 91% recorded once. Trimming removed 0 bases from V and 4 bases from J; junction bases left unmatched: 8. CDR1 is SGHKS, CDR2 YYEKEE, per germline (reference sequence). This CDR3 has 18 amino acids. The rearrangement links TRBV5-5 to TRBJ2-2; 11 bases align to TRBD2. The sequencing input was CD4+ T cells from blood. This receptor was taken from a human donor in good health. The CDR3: CASSLASGGRPSTGELFF. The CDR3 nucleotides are TGTGCCAGCAGCTTGGCTAGCGGGGGGCGTCCTAGCACCGGGGAGCTGTTTTTT.